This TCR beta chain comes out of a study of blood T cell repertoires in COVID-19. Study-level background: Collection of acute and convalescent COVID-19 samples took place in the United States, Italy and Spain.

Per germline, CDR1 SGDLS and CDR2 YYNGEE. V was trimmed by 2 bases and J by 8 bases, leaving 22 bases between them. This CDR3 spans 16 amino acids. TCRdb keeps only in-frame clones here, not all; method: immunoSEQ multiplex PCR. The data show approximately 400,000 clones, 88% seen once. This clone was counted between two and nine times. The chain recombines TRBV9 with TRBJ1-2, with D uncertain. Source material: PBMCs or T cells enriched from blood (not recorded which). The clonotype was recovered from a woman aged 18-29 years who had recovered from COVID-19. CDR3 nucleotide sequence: TGTGCCAGCAGCGTTCGGCCCGGGGAATCCGCTCGAGGCTACACCTTC. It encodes CASSVRPGESARGYTF.